This entry lists 17 T cell receptor beta chains sequenced from one sample in a study of CD8+CD57+ T cells in acquired aplastic anemia. Genomic DNA served as template for TCR beta VDJ and CDR3 profiling. One entry per CDR3 protein results from TCRdb running MiXCR on the reads. Of about 160,000 distinct CDR3 sequences in the sample, 40% to 50% were seen once. An expansion of CD8+CD57+ cells by flow cytometry had been shown in patients chosen for sequencing. Sequenced input: sorted CD4+, CD8+, or CD8+CD57+ T cells (not recorded which) from PBMCs. The receptor source for this set is a human donor with aplastic anemia.

The count of this clonotype is one. The chain uses TRBV19 and TRBJ2-7, with 12 bases identical to TRBD2. After removal of 5 bases from V and 4 bases from J, the junction contained 6 bases not matched to a gene. The CDR3 spans 15 residues. Germline V CDR1 and CDR2: LNHDA, SQIVND (reference sequence). CDR3 nucleotide sequence: TGTGCCAGTAGTGCCGGGACTAGCGGGTGGTACGAGCAGTACTTC. Its translation is CASSAGTSGWYEQYF.

This sequence joins TRBV29-1 and TRBJ2-1, with 9 bases aligning to TRBD2. Germline assignment: CDR1 SQVTM and CDR2 ANQGSEA. The CDR3 covers 13 residues. The ends lost 6 bases at V and 6 bases at J; junction bases unmatched: 6. The CDR3 spells CSVPSGGTNEQFF. The CDR3 nucleotides read TGCAGCGTGCCGAGCGGGGGGACCAATGAGCAGTTCTTC.

This clonotype has just a few counts. A much larger clone lies one base from this, so it may be a read error. Here the CDR3 omits its conserved ending phenylalanine or tryptophan, so a read error is the likely source. The chain has TRBV5-1 and TRBJ2-5, with 9 bases lining up with TRBD1. The CDR3 spans 13 residues. CDR1 and CDR2 from the germline V gene are SGHRS and YFSETQ. J lost 4 bases, V lost 3 bases, and 1 base had no gene match. The CDR3 nucleotides read TGCGCCAGCAGCTGGACAGGGGTAGAGACCCAGTACCTC. This gives the protein CASSWTGVETQYL.

This clonotype was detected many times. V usage is TRBV13 and J usage is TRBJ1-1; D remains ambiguous. V lost 0 bases and J 1 base, leaving 6 bases between the germline ends. The CDR3 spans 14 residues. The V gene's germline CDR1 is PRHDT and CDR2 FYEKMQ (reference sequence). CDR3 DNA sequence: TGTGCCAGCAGCTTAGGCCTAGCGAACACTGAAGCTTTCTTT. This translates into CASSLGLANTEAFF.

J is TRBJ2-7 and V is TRBV5-1; maybe TRBD1 (5 bases). This CDR3 comprises 15 residues. V was shortened by 2 bases and J by 6 bases, with 18 bases between the two germline ends. The germline CDR1 and CDR2 sequences are SGHRS and YFSETQ. CDR3: CASSLGLVGQGEQYF. The CDR3 coding sequence is TGCGCCAGCAGCTTAGGCTTGGTCGGCCAGGGCGAGCAGTACTTC.

The V and J genes are TRBV7-9 and TRBJ2-5, with D perhaps matching TRBD2 (6 bases). Germline CDR1 SEHNR, CDR2 FQNEAQ (reference sequence). The CDR3 runs to 12 residues. Trimming shortened V by 3 bases and J by 12 bases, and 14 bases separated the two germline ends. CDR3 region: CASSFGRGGEYF. CDR3 nucleotides: TGTGCCAGCAGCTTCGGTCGGGGAGGCGAGTACTTC.

This chain uses TRBV10-3 with TRBJ2-7; the D gene could be TRBD1 or TRBD2 (7 bases each). The CDR3 sequence is 14 residues long. Trimming stripped 1 base from V and 5 bases from J, with 12 bases between. Germline V gives CDR1 ENHRY, CDR2 SYGVKD. CDR3 DNA: TGTGCCATCAGTGAGTACAGGGGAGGGAACGAGCAGTACTTC. Amino acids: CAISEYRGGNEQYF.

Many counts were recorded for this clonotype. The chain combines TRBV9 with TRBJ2-1; no clear D. V was trimmed by 0 bases and J by 5 bases, leaving 9 bases between them. The CDR3 is 14 amino acids. CDR1 and CDR2 from the germline V gene are SGDLS and YYNGEE. CDR3 nucleotide sequence: TGTGCCAGCAGCGTAGTGGCTCCAGACAATGAGCAGTTCTTC. Translating it yields CASSVVAPDNEQFF.

The rearrangement uses TRBV4-3 and TRBJ1-1; D is possibly TRBD1 (5 bases). The V end lost 1 base, the J end lost 4 bases, and 13 bases lay between the germline ends. This CDR3 is 15 amino acids long. Germline CDR1 and CDR2: LGHNA and YSLEER. The CDR3: CASSQGGGYITEAFF. CDR3 nucleotide sequence: TGCGCCAGCAGCCAAGGTGGGGGATATATCACTGAAGCTTTCTTT.

This clonotype was observed at least ten times. The genes are TRBV20-1 and TRBJ2-7; 13 bases are shared with TRBD2. Germline CDR1 reads DFQATT; CDR2 reads SNEGSKA (reference sequence). Trimming at V came to 1 base and at J to 1 base, leaving 7 bases not matched to a gene. CDR3 size: 17 residues. The CDR3 sequence: CSARGQGLAGMSYEQYF. As DNA, the CDR3 is TGCAGTGCTAGAGGGCAGGGACTAGCGGGAATGTCCTACGAGCAGTACTTC.

This clonotype has ten or more counts. This chain joins TRBV7-2 and TRBJ1-1, with 8 nucleotides matching TRBD1. V dropped 5 bases and J dropped 7; count of bases not matched to a gene: 6. CDR3 size: 13 residues. Germline V gene sequence: CDR1 SGHTA, CDR2 FQGNSA. The CDR3 spells CASSLYGQGEAFF. As DNA, the CDR3 is TGTGCCAGCAGCCTTTACGGACAGGGTGAAGCTTTCTTT. The whole variable domain, filled in from reference TRBV7-2 and TRBJ1-1, reads GAGVSQSPSNKVTEKGKDVELRCDPISGHTALYWYRQSLGQGLEFLIYFQGNSAPDKSGLPSDRFSAERTGGSVSTLTIQRTQQEDSAVYLCASSLYGQGEAFFGQGTRLTVV.

The DNA for the CDR3 is TGTGCCAGCAGCTCTGAGTCCGCCTACGAGCAGTACTTC. It translates to CASSSESAYEQYF. This chain connects TRBV7-3 to TRBJ2-7; D is unresolved. The CDR3 contains 13 residues. V shed 4 bases and J shed 2 bases, with 9 bases lying between them. Germline V gives CDR1 SGHTA, CDR2 FQGTGA.

The chain is built from TRBV19 and TRBJ1-2; D remains unclear. This CDR3 has 16 residues. The ends were cut back, 3 bases at V and 8 bases at J, with 22 bases in the middle. Germline V gives CDR1 LNHDA, CDR2 SQIVND (reference sequence). In DNA, the CDR3 is TGTGCCAGTAGTATTGTGGACGGAATAACGCCGGGGGGCTACACCTTC. This translates into CASSIVDGITPGGYTF.

In its sample, this clonotype was seen many times. The gene calls are TRBV20-1 and TRBJ2-2; D is possibly TRBD2 (6 bases). The CDR3 runs to 17 residues. Per the germline V gene, CDR1 is DFQATT and CDR2 is SNEGSKA (reference sequence). With 6 bases removed from V and 4 bases from J, the gap between germline ends came to 24 bases. CDR3 sequence (DNA): TGCAGTGCCGTACAACTCTCCGGGACTCATTCCACCGGGGAGCTGTTTTTT. Translated: CSAVQLSGTHSTGELFF.

V usage is TRBV20-1 and J usage is TRBJ2-3, with D uncertain. This CDR3 has 16 amino acids. Germline CDR1 DFQATT, CDR2 SNEGSKA (reference sequence). Trimming stripped 3 bases from V and 0 bases from J, with 16 bases between. The CDR3 nucleotides read TGCAGTGCTAGTAGCCCCGCGGTCAGTAGCACAGATACGCAGTATTTT. It is translated as CSASSPAVSSTDTQYF.

This clonotype was found many times. The chain combines TRBV19 with TRBJ1-5; possible D gene TRBD1, 5 bases. Germline V gene lookup returns CDR1 LNHDA and CDR2 SQIVND (reference sequence). The CDR3 sequence is 13 residues long. Trimming shortened V by 6 bases and J by 7 bases, and 13 bases separated the two germline ends. In DNA form, the CDR3 reads TGTGCCAGTAGAGGGATTCGGGGGCAGCCCCAGCATTTT. Translating it yields CASRGIRGQPQHF.

The chain joins TRBV12-3 or TRBV12-4 to TRBJ2-1, with 15 bases aligning to TRBD2. V dropped 5 bases and J dropped 9; count of bases not matched to a gene: 5. This CDR3 contains 15 residues. CDR3 in DNA: TGTGCCAGCAGTAAACCGGGACTAGCGGGAGGTGAGCAGTTCTTC. Its translation: CASSKPGLAGGEQFF.